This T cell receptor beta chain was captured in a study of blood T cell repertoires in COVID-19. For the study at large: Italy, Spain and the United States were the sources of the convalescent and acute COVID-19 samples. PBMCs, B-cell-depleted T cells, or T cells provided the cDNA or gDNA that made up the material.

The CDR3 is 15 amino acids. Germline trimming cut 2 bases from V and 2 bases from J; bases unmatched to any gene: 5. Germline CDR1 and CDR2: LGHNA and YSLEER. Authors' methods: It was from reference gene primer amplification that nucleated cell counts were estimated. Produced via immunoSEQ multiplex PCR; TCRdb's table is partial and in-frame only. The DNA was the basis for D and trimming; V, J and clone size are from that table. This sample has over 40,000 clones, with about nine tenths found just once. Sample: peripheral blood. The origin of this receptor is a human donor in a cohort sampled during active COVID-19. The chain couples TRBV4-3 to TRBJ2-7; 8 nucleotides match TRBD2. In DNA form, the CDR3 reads TGCGCCAGCAGCCAACTTACTAGCGGAGCCTACGAGCAGTACTTC. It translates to CASSQLTSGAYEQYF.